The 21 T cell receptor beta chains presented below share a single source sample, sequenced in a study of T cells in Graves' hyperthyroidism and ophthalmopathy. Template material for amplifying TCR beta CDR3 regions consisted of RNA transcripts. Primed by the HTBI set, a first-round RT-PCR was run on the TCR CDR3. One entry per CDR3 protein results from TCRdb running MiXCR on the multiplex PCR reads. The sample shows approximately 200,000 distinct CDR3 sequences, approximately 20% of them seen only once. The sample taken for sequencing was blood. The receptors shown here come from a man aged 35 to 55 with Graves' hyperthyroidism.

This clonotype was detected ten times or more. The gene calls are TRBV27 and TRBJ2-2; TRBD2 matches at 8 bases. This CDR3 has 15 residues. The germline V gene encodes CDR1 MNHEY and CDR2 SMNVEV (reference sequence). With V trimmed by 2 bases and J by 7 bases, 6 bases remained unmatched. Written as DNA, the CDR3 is TGTGCCAGCAGTTTAGGTCTAGCGGGTGGCGGGGAGCTGTTTTTT. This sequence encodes CASSLGLAGGGELFF.

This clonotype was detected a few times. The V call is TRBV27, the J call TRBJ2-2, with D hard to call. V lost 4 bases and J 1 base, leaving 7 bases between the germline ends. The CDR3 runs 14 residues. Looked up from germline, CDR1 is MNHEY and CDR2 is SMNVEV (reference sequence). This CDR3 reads CASSSQVNTGELFF. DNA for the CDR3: TGTGCCAGCAGTTCGCAAGTGAACACCGGGGAGCTGTTTTTT.

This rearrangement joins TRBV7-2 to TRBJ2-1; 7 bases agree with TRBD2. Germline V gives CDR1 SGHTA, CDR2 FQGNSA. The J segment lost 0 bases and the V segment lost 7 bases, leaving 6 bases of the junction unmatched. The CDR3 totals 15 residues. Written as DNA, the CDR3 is TGTGCCAGCATCCCTAGCGGATTCTCCTACAATGAGCAGTTCTTC. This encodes CASIPSGFSYNEQFF.

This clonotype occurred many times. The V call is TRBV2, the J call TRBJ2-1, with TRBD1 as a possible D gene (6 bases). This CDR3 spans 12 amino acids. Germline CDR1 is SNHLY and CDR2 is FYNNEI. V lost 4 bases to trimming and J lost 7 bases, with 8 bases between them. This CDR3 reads CASSGTVNEQFF. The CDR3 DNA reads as TGTGCCAGCAGTGGGACAGTTAATGAGCAGTTCTTC. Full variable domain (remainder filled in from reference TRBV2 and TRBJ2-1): EPEVTQTPSHQVTQMGQEVILRCVPISNHLYFYWYRQILGQKVEFLVSFYNNEISEKSEIFDDQFSVERPDGSNFTLKIRSTKLEDSAMYFCASSGTVNEQFFGPGTRLTVL.

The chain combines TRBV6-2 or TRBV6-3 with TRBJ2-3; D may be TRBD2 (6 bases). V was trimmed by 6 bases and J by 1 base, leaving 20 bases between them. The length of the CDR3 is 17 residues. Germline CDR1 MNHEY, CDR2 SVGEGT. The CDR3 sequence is CASRSRPGAEGTDTQYF. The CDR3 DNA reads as TGTGCCAGCAGGTCAAGACCGGGAGCCGAGGGCACAGATACGCAGTATTTT.

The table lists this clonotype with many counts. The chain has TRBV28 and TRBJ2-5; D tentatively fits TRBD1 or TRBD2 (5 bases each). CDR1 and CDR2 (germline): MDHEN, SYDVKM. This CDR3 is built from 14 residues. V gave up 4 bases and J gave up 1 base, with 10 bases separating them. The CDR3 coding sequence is TGTGCCAGCAGTTACGGGACCTCCCAAGAGACCCAGTACTTC. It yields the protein CASSYGTSQETQYF.

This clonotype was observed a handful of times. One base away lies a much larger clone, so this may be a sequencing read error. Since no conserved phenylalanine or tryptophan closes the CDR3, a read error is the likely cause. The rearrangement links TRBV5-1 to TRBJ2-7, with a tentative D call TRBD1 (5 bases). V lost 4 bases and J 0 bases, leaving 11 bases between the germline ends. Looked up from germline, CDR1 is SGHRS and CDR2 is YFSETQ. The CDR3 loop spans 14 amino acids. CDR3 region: CASSKTANSYEQYL. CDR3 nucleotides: TGCGCCAGCAGCAAGACAGCGAACTCCTACGAGCAGTACCTC.

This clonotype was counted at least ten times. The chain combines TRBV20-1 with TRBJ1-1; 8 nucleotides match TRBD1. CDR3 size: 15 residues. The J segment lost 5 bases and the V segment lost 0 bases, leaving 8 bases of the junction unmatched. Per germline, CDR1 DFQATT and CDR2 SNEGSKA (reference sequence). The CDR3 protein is CSARDQGRGLTEAFF. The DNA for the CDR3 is TGCAGTGCTAGAGATCAGGGCAGGGGGCTTACTGAAGCTTTCTTT.

CDR3 residues: CASSQVRSDSPLHF. Written as DNA, the CDR3 is TGCGCCAGCAGCCAAGTCAGGTCTGATTCACCCCTCCACTTT. J is TRBJ1-6 and V is TRBV4-1; D gene ambiguous. This CDR3 contains 14 residues. Trimming left V 1 base short and J 8 bases short, with 9 bases between. CDR1 and CDR2 from the germline V gene are MGHRA and YSYEKL.

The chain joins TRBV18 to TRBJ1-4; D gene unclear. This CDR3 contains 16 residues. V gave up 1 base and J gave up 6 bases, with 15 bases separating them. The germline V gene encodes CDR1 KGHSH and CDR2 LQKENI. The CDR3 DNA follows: TGTGCCAGCTCACCACTAGGGTTGGGAGTTGATGAAAAACTGTTTTTT. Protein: CASSPLGLGVDEKLFF.

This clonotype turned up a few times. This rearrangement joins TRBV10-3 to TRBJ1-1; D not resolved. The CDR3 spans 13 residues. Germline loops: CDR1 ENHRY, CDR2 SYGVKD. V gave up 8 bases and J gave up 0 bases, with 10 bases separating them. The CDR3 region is CAIGEELNTEAFF. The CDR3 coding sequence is TGTGCCATCGGCGAAGAGCTGAACACTGAAGCTTTCTTT.

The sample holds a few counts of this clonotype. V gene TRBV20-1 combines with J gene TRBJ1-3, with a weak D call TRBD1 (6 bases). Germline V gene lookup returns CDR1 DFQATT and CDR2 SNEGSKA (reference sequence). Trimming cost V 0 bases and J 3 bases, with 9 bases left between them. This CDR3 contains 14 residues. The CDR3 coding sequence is TGCAGTGCTAGAGATACAGGGAGTGGAAACACCATATATTTT. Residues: CSARDTGSGNTIYF.

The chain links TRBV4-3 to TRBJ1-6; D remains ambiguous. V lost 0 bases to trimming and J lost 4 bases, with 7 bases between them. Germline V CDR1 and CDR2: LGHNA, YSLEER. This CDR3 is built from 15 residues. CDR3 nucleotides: TGCGCCAGCAGCCAAGATAGAACTTATAATTCACCCCTCCACTTT. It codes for CASSQDRTYNSPLHF.

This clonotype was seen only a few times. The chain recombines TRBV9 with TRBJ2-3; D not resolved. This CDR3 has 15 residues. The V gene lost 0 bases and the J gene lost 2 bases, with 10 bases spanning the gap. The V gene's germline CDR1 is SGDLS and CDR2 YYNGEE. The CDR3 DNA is TGTGCCAGCAGCGTAGCTGGCAGCTTCACAGATACGCAGTATTTT. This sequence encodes CASSVAGSFTDTQYF.

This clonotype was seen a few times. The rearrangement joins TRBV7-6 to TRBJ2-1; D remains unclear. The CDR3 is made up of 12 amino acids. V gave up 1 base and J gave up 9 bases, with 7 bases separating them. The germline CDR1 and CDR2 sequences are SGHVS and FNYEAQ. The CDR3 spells CASSLGRVEQFF. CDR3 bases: TGTGCCAGCAGCTTAGGAAGGGTTGAGCAGTTCTTC.

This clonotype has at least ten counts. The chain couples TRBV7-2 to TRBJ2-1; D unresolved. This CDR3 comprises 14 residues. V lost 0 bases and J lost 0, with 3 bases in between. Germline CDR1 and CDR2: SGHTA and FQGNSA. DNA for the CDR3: TGTGCCAGCAGCTTAGCCCACTCCTACAATGAGCAGTTCTTC. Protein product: CASSLAHSYNEQFF.

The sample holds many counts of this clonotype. CDR3: CASSYGTSGTQETQYF. In DNA, the CDR3 is TGTGCCAGCAGTTACGGGACTAGCGGGACCCAAGAGACCCAGTACTTC. This chain links TRBV6-5 with TRBJ2-5; 13 positions agree with TRBD2. The trim removed 2 bases at V and 1 base at J, leaving 1 base unmatched. Germline assignment: CDR1 MNHEY and CDR2 SVGAGI. The CDR3 extends over 16 amino acids.

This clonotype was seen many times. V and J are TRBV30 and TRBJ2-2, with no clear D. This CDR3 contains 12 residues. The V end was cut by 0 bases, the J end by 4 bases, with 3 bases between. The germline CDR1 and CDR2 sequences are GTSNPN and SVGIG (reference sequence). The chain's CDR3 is CAWSVLTGELFF. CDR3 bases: TGTGCCTGGAGTGTCCTCACCGGGGAGCTGTTTTTT.

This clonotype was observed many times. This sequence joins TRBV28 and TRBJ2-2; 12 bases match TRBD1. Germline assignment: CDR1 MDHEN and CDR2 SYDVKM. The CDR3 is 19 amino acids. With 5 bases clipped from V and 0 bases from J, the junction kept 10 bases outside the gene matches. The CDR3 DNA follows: TGTGCCAGCAGTCCACACCCGGGACAGGGGGCGCCGAACACCGGGGAGCTGTTTTTT. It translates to CASSPHPGQGAPNTGELFF.

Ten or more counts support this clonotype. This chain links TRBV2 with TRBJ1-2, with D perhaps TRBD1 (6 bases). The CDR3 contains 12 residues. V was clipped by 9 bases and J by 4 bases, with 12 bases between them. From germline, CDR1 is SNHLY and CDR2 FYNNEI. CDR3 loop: CASTQGAYGYTF. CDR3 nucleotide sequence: TGTGCCAGTACACAGGGTGCCTATGGCTACACCTTC.

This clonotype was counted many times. The CDR3 is CASSEGQLDEQYF. CDR3 nucleotide sequence: TGTGCCAGCAGCGAGGGACAGCTCGACGAGCAGTACTTC. This chain connects TRBV5-4 to TRBJ2-7; 7 nucleotides match TRBD1. The CDR3 length is 13 residues. V lost 4 bases, J lost 5 bases, and 6 bases stayed unmatched. The germline gives CDR1 SGHNT, CDR2 YYREEE (reference sequence).